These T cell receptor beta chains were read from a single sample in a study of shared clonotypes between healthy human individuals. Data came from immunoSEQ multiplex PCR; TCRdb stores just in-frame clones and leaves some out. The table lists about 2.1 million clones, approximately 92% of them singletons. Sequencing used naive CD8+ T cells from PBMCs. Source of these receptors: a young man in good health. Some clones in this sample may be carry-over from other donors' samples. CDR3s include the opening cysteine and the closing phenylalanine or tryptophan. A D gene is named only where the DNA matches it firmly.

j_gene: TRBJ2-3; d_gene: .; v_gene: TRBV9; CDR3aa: CASSVAGASADTQYF; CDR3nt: TGTGCCAGCAGCGTAGCGGGGGCTAGCGCAGATACGCAGTATTTT
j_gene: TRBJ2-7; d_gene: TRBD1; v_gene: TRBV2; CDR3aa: CAGGQGGYEQYF; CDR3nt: TGTGCCGGTGGACAGGGGGGATACGAGCAGTACTTC
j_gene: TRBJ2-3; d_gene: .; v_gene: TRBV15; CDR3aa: CATSYGTGDSDTQYF; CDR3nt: TGTGCCACCAGTTACGGGACCGGAGATTCAGATACGCAGTATTTT
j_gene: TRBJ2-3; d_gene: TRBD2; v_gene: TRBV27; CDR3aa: CASSSRTSGSPDTQYF; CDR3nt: TGTGCCAGCAGTTCCAGGACTAGCGGGAGTCCAGATACGCAGTATTTT
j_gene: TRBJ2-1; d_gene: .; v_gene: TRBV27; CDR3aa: CASRLTRLAPSSYNEQFF; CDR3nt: TGTGCCAGCAGGTTGACGCGCCTAGCGCCAAGCTCCTACAATGAGCAGTTCTTC
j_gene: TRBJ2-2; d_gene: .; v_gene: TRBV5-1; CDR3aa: CASSLLVQLFF; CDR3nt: TGCGCCAGCAGCTTGCTAGTGCAGCTGTTTTTT
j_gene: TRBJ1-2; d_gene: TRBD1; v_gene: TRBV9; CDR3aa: CASSDDRGALYGYTF; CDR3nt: TGTGCCAGCAGCGATGACAGGGGGGCTCTCTATGGCTACACCTTC
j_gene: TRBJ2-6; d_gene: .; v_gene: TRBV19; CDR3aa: CASSIDDLGTHAGANVLTF; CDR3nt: TGTGCCAGTAGTATAGACGATTTGGGGACCCACGCTGGGGCCAACGTCCTGACTTTC
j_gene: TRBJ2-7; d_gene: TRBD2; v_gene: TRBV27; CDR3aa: CASSTLAGANEQYF; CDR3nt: TGTGCCAGCAGTACACTAGCGGGAGCTAACGAGCAGTACTTC
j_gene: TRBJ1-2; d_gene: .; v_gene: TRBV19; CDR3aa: CASTRAVSYGYTF; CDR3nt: TGTGCCAGTACCAGGGCGGTCTCTTATGGCTACACCTTC
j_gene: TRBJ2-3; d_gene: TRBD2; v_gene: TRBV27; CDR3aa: CASRSLAGGLGDTQYF; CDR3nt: TGTGCCAGCAGGTCTTTAGCGGGAGGATTGGGAGATACGCAGTATTTT
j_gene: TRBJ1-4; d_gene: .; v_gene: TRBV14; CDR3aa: CASSHVRGEKLFF; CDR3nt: TGTGCCAGCAGCCATGTCAGGGGTGAAAAACTGTTTTTT
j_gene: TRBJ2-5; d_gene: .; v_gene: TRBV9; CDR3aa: CASSALSREHETQYF; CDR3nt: TGTGCCAGCAGCGCCCTGAGCAGGGAACACGAGACCCAGTACTTC
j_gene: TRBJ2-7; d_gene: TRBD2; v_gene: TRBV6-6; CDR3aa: CASSYLASGSGGYF; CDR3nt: TGTGCCAGCAGTTACCTCGCTAGCGGGAGTGGGGGGTACTTC
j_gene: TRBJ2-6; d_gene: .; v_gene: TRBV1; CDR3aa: CTSRVPCLCTRANVLTF; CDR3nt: TGCACCAGCAGGGTCCCGTGTTTGTGCACACGGGCCAACGTCCTGACTTTC
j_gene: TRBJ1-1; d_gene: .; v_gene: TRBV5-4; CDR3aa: CASSQGTANTEAFF; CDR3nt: TGTGCCAGCAGTCAGGGGACGGCGAACACTGAAGCTTTCTTT
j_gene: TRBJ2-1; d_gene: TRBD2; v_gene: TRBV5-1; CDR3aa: CASSLVLAGGPNEQFF; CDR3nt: TGCGCCAGCAGCTTAGTCCTAGCGGGAGGGCCCAATGAGCAGTTCTTC